This T cell receptor (beta chain) is from a study of cytomegalovirus exposure and HLA in healthy donors. There are 18 residues in the CDR3. Looked up from germline, CDR1 is WSHSY and CDR2 is SAAADI. The germline V and J ends were trimmed by 6 bases and 0 bases, with 18 bases remaining between them. PCR used 60 Vbeta primers and 13 Jbeta primers. TCRdb's copy holds only in-frame clones and misses some; the assay was immunoSEQ multiplex PCR. The top ten hold 2% to 2.5% of the sample, which has about 150,000 clones, over 60% seen once. This chain links TRBV10-2 with TRBJ1-6; D ambiguous. Specimen: PBMCs. The TCR comes from a man between 35 and 55 years old in good health and CMV-seronegative. CDR3 nucleotides: TGCGCCAGCAGCGTCCCCCCTCTCAGTGACTCCTATAATTCACCCCTCCACTTT. It specifies CASSVPPLSDSYNSPLHF.